Sequencing of this T cell receptor (beta chain) was carried out in a study of response to subunit inactivated influenza vaccine (dated by TCRdb to between 2017 and 2018). Regarding the complete study: The study used deep quantitative T cell receptor repertoire profiling to track responses to a trivalent subunit inactivated influenza vaccine. General conclusions and limits of the study: The authors proposed that each seasonal influenza vaccination may bring in only a limited number of new T cells.

The germline V gene provides CDR1 SGHTA and CDR2 FQGNSA. There are 13 amino acids in the CDR3, from cysteine to phenylalanine inclusive. Only CDR3 DNA is held: 39 bases, read in frame from base 1. V is pruned by 5 bases and J by 5 bases, leaving 4 bases of the junction without a gene match. Many counts were recorded for this clonotype. Its specific antigen is unknown. There are no base qualities to consult, and no much larger clone falls within one base. Libraries were constructed by RT-PCR. The sequencing machine was an Illumina HiSeq 2500. Using fastp at Q25 and MiXCR, TCRdb reprocessed the public reads and kept productive beta chains. All rows with the same CDR3 protein become a single entry with the most common DNA and genes. This sample lists about 520,000 distinct CDR3 sequences; about 25% were detected once. The ten largest clones capture around 2% of the sample.

The source was CD4+ T cells sorted from PBMCs, collected roughly 5 days after vaccination. The sequence joins TRBV7-2 to TRBJ2-5; 8 central nucleotides agree with TRBD2. The receptor was isolated from a middle-aged man who received an inactivated influenza vaccine. Donor details come from another sample of the same person, matched by shared clones. The DNA sequence reads TGTGCCAGCAGCCCCGGACTAGCCGAGACCCAGTACTTC. The translation is CASSPGLAETQYF.